The entry below gives a single T cell receptor (beta chain) sequence along with its context. Its antigen remains unidentified. Base qualities are not provided; no much larger clone lies one nucleotide away. This sample is drawn from a study of Graves' ophthalmopathy and Graves' hyperthyroidism (dated by TCRdb to 2017 to 2018). Concerning the study at large: Peripheral blood was collected at initial diagnosis, prior to any treatment. To explore V-J signatures distinguishing ophthalmopathy from hyperthyroidism, a discovery set of roughly 98 patients (43 ophthalmopathy, roughly 56 stable hyperthyroidism) was enrolled. The independent validation cohort included approximately 19 hyperthyroidism patients plus 17 patients who later progressed from hyperthyroidism to ophthalmopathy. TCR beta repertoire signatures were used to distinguish Graves' ophthalmopathy from Graves' hyperthyroidism and to predict progression to ophthalmopathy. In total, 135 blood samples were TCR-sequenced: some 43 ophthalmopathy, some 80 hyperthyroidism and some 17 hyperthyroidism-to-ophthalmopathy patients. Following sampling, methimazole starting at 30 mg daily was administered to hyperthyroidism patients, and high-dose intravenous methylprednisolone was administered to ophthalmopathy patients. In about six hyperthyroidism patients, the T-cell repertoire of thyroid tissue was compared with the T-cell repertoire of blood.

Results and caveats for the whole study, not just this receptor: In cross-validation, the 13-signature model distinguished ophthalmopathy from stable hyperthyroidism with more than 85% sensitivity and approximately 81% specificity, while in the test set the corresponding values were about 80% and 75%. Sample size was not statistically predetermined, and group allocation was not concealed from the investigators. Among expanded thyroid clonotypes with frequency above 0.001, most also showed up in blood, which suggests that blood repertoires may reflect the thyroid immune response. In validation, the model predicted ophthalmopathy progression with about 64% sensitivity and approximately 75% specificity; some twelve predicted patients were CT-confirmed with GO in a median of approximately 6.5 months.

For repertoire sequencing, TCR beta CDR3 regions were amplified from RNA transcripts. A first-round RT-PCR used HTBI primers with the Qiagen OneStep RT-PCR kit, followed by a second-round multiplex PCR, size selection and purification. The libraries underwent paired-end sequencing with 100 bp reads on an Illumina HiSeq2000. Processing in the source paper ran as follows. SOAPnuke was used to process the reads, removing any read that contained adapters or uncalled bases, had a mean Phred below 15, or lacked an exact match to the constant primer or identifier. COPE v1.2.5 was used to merge the high-quality paired reads. Each unique nucleotide sequence was defined as a clonotype, and clonotypes were aligned to IMGT TRB V, D and J references with MiTCR v1.1. The analysis was limited to V-J combinations with a frequency above 0.0001, which together covered about 99% of the repertoires. For each V-J combination, a TCR clonal expansion and chaos score was defined as the ratio of F50 clonal expansion to chaos observed in the TCRdist matrix. Welch's t-statistics and random forest were used to narrow the features down to about twelve V-J combinations, which were then fed into a naive Bayes classifier. The Morisita-Horn index was used to measure how similar the thyroid and blood repertoires were. The public reads were run again by TCRdb, first through fastp at Q25 and then through MiXCR, and only productive beta chains were kept. Merged by CDR3 protein, the rows form single entries marked with the most common genes and DNA. The V and J calls were determined by TCRdb, not by the authors. The sample yields over 650,000 distinct CDR3 sequences; about 41% were counted once. The top ten clones comprise 2.5% to 3.5% of the sample.

V loses 6 bases at its end and J loses 1 base; junction bases beyond the gene matches: 6. The CDR3 has 14 amino acids, counting the end cysteine and phenylalanine. Of all the DNA, just the CDR3 is kept, 42 bases in frame from base 1. The germline V gene yields SGHDT for CDR1 and YYEEEE for CDR2. Patients with ophthalmopathy had moderately to severely active disease, with a Clinical Activity Score of 3 or more, a NOSPECS grade of 4 or more, and a disease duration of less than 3 months. Patients were excluded if they had other autoimmune diseases, uncontrolled infections, pregnancy or lactation. Diagnosis was based on clinical symptoms, serum thyroxine, TRAb, thyroid ultrasound and orbital computed tomography. Using Ficoll-Paque density gradient centrifugation, PBMCs were isolated from less than 13 ml of fresh peripheral blood. Total RNA was extracted with Trizol reagent and quality-checked on an Agilent 2100 Bioanalyzer.

The sample taken for sequencing was peripheral blood. In this chain, TRBV5-6 is recombined with TRBJ1-1; 7 central bases correspond to TRBD1. The receptor was derived from an adult man with Graves' ophthalmopathy. The CDR3 protein is CASTLQGPNTEAFF. The DNA is as follows: TGTGCCAGCACCCTACAGGGGCCGAACACTGAAGCTTTCTTT.